This T cell receptor beta chain comes out of a study of blood T cell repertoires in COVID-19 (dated by TCRdb to 2019 to 2021). About the full investigation: Samples covering the acute and convalescent phases of COVID-19 were provided by collaborators in the United States, Italy and Spain. The material from the prospective study consisted of cDNA or gDNA derived from T cells, B-cell-depleted T cells, or PBMCs. Deeply sampled blood TCRbeta repertoires from subjects exposed to, actively infected with, or recovered from COVID-19 were included in the dataset. A freely available public database, intended as a resource for researchers studying the immune response to SARS-CoV-2, is where the repertoires were released. Samples came from the ongoing ImmuneRACE study (first 160 participants) plus 1,254 subjects from 6 global collaborators. The sample metadata nearly always contained a de-identified subject ID, COVID-19 status, age in years and sex. Where available, HLA class I and class II types were taken from metadata supplied by the sample provider and were not determined by assay-based typing. The paper as a whole reports these results and caveats: The quantity of clinical and demographic metadata differed by source and by participant and was supplied without curation.

The count of this clone is one. Its recognized antigen is unknown. Per-base qualities were not stored, and no clone one base away is much larger. Each collaborating institution followed its own protocols to collect whole blood in K2EDTA tubes. For TCRbeta analysis, collaborator samples were shipped as frozen whole blood, as isolated PBMCs, or as DNA extracted from either sample type. The germline V gene yields SQVTM for CDR1 and ANQGSEA for CDR2. Including the terminal cysteine and phenylalanine, the CDR3 comprises 13 residues. Just the 39-base CDR3 DNA is kept, in frame starting at base 1. V is cut by 4 bases and J by 5 bases, and the space between the germline ends is 14 bases. TCRbeta CDR3 regions were amplified from genomic DNA using the immunoSEQ Assay, a bias-controlled multiplex PCR. The paper's processing steps were these. The number of nucleated cells in each sample was estimated by amplification of reference gene primers within the assay. To quantify the absolute abundance of each unique TCRbeta CDR3 rearrangement, sequence reads were collapsed and filtered. For each sample, productive Simpson clonality was calculated by taking the square root of Simpson's diversity index across productive rearrangements. TCRdb stores this immuneACCESS table with in-frame sequences only. Part of the clones is absent; in the studies checked, under half of the shortfall reflects unresolved V genes, and no reason is known for the rest. V and J calls and clone size are copied from that table; D and trimming were computed from the DNA. In all, the sample holds some 400,000 clones, and roughly 90% of those were seen once. About 7% of the sample is taken by the ten largest.

Rearrangement joined TRBV29-1 to TRBJ1-1, with the D gene call left open. This receptor was obtained from a man aged 18 to 29 with active or convalescent COVID-19. Source material: peripheral blood. This receptor has the CDR3 CSVVPAPRTEAFF. DNA sequence: TGCAGCGTTGTCCCAGCCCCTAGGACTGAAGCTTTCTTT.